These 2 T cell receptor beta chains were all obtained from the same sample, sequenced in a study of blood T cell repertoires in COVID-19. Some clones are missing from TCRdb's copy, which holds only in-frame ones; the method was immunoSEQ multiplex PCR. Here the sample spans a few hundred thousand clones, approximately 82% being singletons. The sequencing input was peripheral blood. These receptors originate from a woman of 80 years or more with acute or convalescent COVID-19.

V is TRBV7-2 and J is TRBJ1-2, with 7 positions matching TRBD1. V lost 5 bases, J lost 3 bases, and 15 bases stayed unmatched. This CDR3 region has 17 residues. The V gene's germline CDR1 is SGHTA and CDR2 FQGNSA. The chain's CDR3 is CASSPVLGGAHYYGYTF. CDR3 nucleotide sequence: TGTGCCAGCAGCCCAGTCCTAGGGGGCGCCCACTACTATGGCTACACCTTC.

The V and J genes are TRBV30 and TRBJ1-1, with D hard to call. Trimming removed 0 bases from V and 6 bases from J, with 5 bases in between. The CDR3 runs 11 residues. Germline CDR1 is GTSNPN and CDR2 is SVGIG (reference sequence). The CDR3 reads CAWSVRAEAFF. The CDR3 DNA is TGTGCCTGGAGTGTACGAGCTGAAGCTTTCTTT.